This record concerns one TCR beta chain sequence. The sample originates from a study of CD8 T cells in Susac syndrome. In the multiple sclerosis control group, patients were treatment-naive and had stable or active relapsing-remitting disease. TEMRA cells were enriched by FACS, while CD8+ and CD4+ T cells were obtained through a negative isolation that was performed magnetically. Trimming took off 6 bases at V and 2 bases at J, with 14 bases between the two ends. This CDR3 is built from 15 residues. Germline loops: CDR1 MNHEY, CDR2 SMNVEV (reference sequence). RNA, at roughly 0.5 to 1 ug, was reverse transcribed with random hexamers. A multiplex approach, immunoSEQ multiplex PCR, amplified TCR beta CDR3 across 54 Vbeta and 13 Jbeta. Each CDR3 protein is one row after TCRdb ran MiXCR on the immunoSEQ multiplex PCR reads. Among 150,000 to 200,000 distinct CDR3 sequences listed, roughly 95% were seen once.

The V and J genes are TRBV27 and TRBJ2-1; tentatively, D is TRBD1 (5 bases). This receptor was identified in a human donor with multiple sclerosis. The material sequenced was CD4+ T cells from PBMCs. The CDR3 DNA sequence: TGTGCCAGCAGAGGGCCAGGGATCCCCTACAATGAGCAGTTCTTC. It codes for CASRGPGIPYNEQFF.